The clone carrying this TCR beta chain was seen only once. This entry is derived from a study of blood T cell repertoires in COVID-19. At the level of the study: COVID-19 samples collected from the United States, Italy and Spain covered acute and convalescent phases. From T cells, B-cell-depleted T cells, or PBMCs came the material, which was cDNA or gDNA.

Per the study methods: Estimation of nucleated cell counts relied on the amplification of reference gene primers. Some clones are missing from TCRdb's copy, which holds only in-frame ones; the method was immunoSEQ multiplex PCR. Clonal size and the V and J genes are those of that table, whereas D and trimming came from the DNA. The sample records around 100,000 clones, approximately 85% being singletons. The CDR3 sequence is 15 residues long. V lost 7 bases and J 3 bases, leaving 19 bases between the germline ends. CDR1 is MNHEY and CDR2 is SMNVEV in the germline V gene (reference sequence). The sequence was collected from a human donor in a cohort sampled during active COVID-19. Sequenced material: peripheral blood. The rearrangement uses TRBV27 and TRBJ2-7; D perhaps matches TRBD1 (6 bases). The chain's CDR3 is CASKNIRGRYYEQYF. The CDR3 region has the DNA TGTGCCAGCAAAAATATCAGGGGTCGGTACTACGAGCAGTACTTC.